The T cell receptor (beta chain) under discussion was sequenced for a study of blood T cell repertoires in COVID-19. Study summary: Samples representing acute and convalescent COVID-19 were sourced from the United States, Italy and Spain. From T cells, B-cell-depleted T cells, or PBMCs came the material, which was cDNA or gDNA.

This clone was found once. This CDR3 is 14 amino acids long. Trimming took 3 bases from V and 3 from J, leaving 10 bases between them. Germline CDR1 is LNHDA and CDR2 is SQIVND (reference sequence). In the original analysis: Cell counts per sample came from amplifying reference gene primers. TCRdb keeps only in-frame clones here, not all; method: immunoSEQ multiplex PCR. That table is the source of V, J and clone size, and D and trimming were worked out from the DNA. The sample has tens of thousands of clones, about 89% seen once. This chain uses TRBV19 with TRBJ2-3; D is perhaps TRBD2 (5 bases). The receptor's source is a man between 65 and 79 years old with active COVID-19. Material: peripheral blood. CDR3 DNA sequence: TGTGCCAGTAGTATTCGAGGGCTAACAGATACGCAGTATTTT. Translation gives CASSIRGLTDTQYF. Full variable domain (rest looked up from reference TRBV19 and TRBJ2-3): DGGITQSPKYLFRKEGQNVTLSCEQNLNHDAMYWYRQDPGQGLRLIYYSQIVNDFQKGDIAEGYSVSREKKESFPLTVTSAQKNPTAFYLCASSIRGLTDTQYFGPGTRLTVL.